This is a list of T cell receptor beta chains from one sample in a study of beta chain features in type 1 diabetes. The table came from immunoSEQ multiplex PCR; TCRdb's copy has only in-frame clones and leaves some out. Among under 400,000 clones listed, roughly 12% were seen once. Sequencing was done on a sample of naive CD4+ T cells from blood. Every receptor here comes from a man between 18 and 29 years old in good health. The CDR3 runs from the conserved cysteine through the conserved F or W. Each record gives: D gene, CDR3 length, V gene, J gene, clone size, CDR3 DNA, CDR3 protein. A D gene is named only where the DNA matches it firmly. Not every row has a clone size; where given, it reads once, few, many or a size class.

NA	17	TRBV7-9	TRBJ2-7	NA	TGTGCCAGCAGCCCACCCCGAGTGGCGGGATTTCGCTACGAGCAGTACTTC	CASSPPRVAGFRYEQYF
NA	13	TRBV29-1	TRBJ2-1	NA	TGCAGCCGATCGGGCTCAACCAGGGATGAGCAGTTCTTC	CSRSGSTRDEQFF
TRBD1	14	TRBV30	TRBJ1-6	NA	TGTGCCTGGAACCAGGGGGCGTCTAATTCACCCCTCCACTTT	CAWNQGASNSPLHF
TRBD2	15	TRBV4-2	TRBJ2-3	few	TGTGCCAGCAGCCAAGAGACTAGCATCGCAGATACGCAGTATTTT	CASSQETSIADTQYF
TRBD1	17	TRBV28	TRBJ2-7	NA	TGTGCCAGCAGTTTAGTCTCCGGGACAGGGAACTCCTACGAGCAGTACTTC	CASSLVSGTGNSYEQYF
NA	14	TRBV5-6	TRBJ1-2	few	TGTGCCAGCAGCTTATTTGACACGGACTATGGCTACACCTTC	CASSLFDTDYGYTF
TRBD2	17	TRBV30	TRBJ2-5	few	TGTGCCTGGAGTGTATTAAGGACTAGCGGGGGCCAAGAGACCCAGTACTTC	CAWSVLRTSGGQETQYF
NA	12	TRBV30	TRBJ1-5	NA	TGTGCCTGGAGTACTCCTAATCAGCCCCAGCATTTT	CAWSTPNQPQHF
TRBD2	16	TRBV28	TRBJ2-7	few	TGTGCCAGCAGACAGGGAAGGCTAGCGGGGGCCTACGAGCAGTACTTC	CASRQGRLAGAYEQYF
NA	14	TRBV9	TRBJ1-1	NA	TGTGCCAGCAGCGTGTTCGGGGGGGACGGTCAAGCTTTCTTT	CASSVFGGDGQAFF
TRBD2	14	TRBV10-3	TRBJ2-3	NA	TGTGCCACTATCGACGGCGGGAGTACAGATACGCAGTATTTT	CATIDGGSTDTQYF
NA	13	TRBV7-2	TRBJ2-1	few	TGTGCCAGCAGCCCTCCCCCCCACAATGAGCAGTTCTTC	CASSPPPHNEQFF
NA	14	TRBV5-4	TRBJ2-1	NA	TGTGCCAGCAGCTTGGAGAGCTTGGAGGGTGAGCAGTTCTTC	CASSLESLEGEQFF
NA	15	TRBV30	TRBJ2-1	few	TGTGCCTGGAGAGCAGAAATTAGCGGCTACAATGAGCAGTTCTTC	CAWRAEISGYNEQFF
NA	13	TRBV7-3	TRBJ1-3	few	TGTGCCAGCAGCCGCGGAACTGGAAACACCATATATTTT	CASSRGTGNTIYF
NA	14	TRBV28	TRBJ1-5	NA	TGTGCCAGCAGTGATAGGGGTATCAATCAGCCCCAGCATTTT	CASSDRGINQPQHF
NA	12	TRBV19	TRBJ2-7	few	TGTGCCAGTAGTGGTTTCTACTACGAGCAGTACTTC	CASSGFYYEQYF
NA	12	TRBV2	TRBJ2-7	NA	TGTGCCAGCAGAAGACTAGACTACGAGCAGTACTTC	CASRRLDYEQYF
TRBD2	15	TRBV7-3	TRBJ2-5	NA	TGTGCCAGCAGCTGGGTAGCGGGGGGGCGAGAGACCCAGTACTTC	CASSWVAGGRETQYF
NA	14	TRBV15	TRBJ2-7	NA	TGTGCCACCAGCATGAGTAACAGGGACCACGAGCAGTACTTC	CATSMSNRDHEQYF
NA	16	TRBV4-1	TRBJ2-7	few	TGCGCCAGCAGCCACCCCAGCCGTGCTAGGAGGGACGAGCAGTACTTC	CASSHPSRARRDEQYF
TRBD1	15	TRBV7-9	TRBJ2-1	few	TGTGCCAGCAGCCCATCTCTACAGGGGTTCGATGAGCAGTTCTTC	CASSPSLQGFDEQFF
TRBD2	16	TRBV10-3	TRBJ2-1	few	TGTGCCATCAGTGATCGGACTAGCGGAGCCTACAATGAGCAGTTCTTC	CAISDRTSGAYNEQFF
TRBD1	15	TRBV7-8	TRBJ1-2	few	TGTGCCAGCAGCCTGACAGGGGGCGAAGAGTATGGCTACACCTTC	CASSLTGGEEYGYTF
TRBD1	14	TRBV2	TRBJ2-2	few	TGTGCCAGAGGGACAGGGGCTAACACCGGGGAGCTGTTTTTT	CARGTGANTGELFF
NA	17	TRBV28	TRBJ1-3	few	TGTGCCAGCAGTTTAGACAGGACACCGAGCTCTGGAAACACCATATATTTT	CASSLDRTPSSGNTIYF
NA	14	TRBV6-5	TRBJ1-2	few	TGTGCCAGCAGTTACTCTCAGGGATACGTTGGCTACACCTTC	CASSYSQGYVGYTF
NA	13	TRBV7-2	TRBJ1-1	few	TGTGCCAGCAGCTTCGCCGGCAGCGTTGAAGCTTTCTTT	CASSFAGSVEAFF
NA	14	TRBV7-3	TRBJ2-3	few	TGTGCCAGCAGCTTAAGCCCTCGACTAAATACGCAGTATTTT	CASSLSPRLNTQYF
NA	11	TRBV6-5	TRBJ1-2	NA	TGTGCCAGCAGTTACGGCGGGGGCTACACCTTC	CASSYGGGYTF
TRBD2	16	TRBV4-3	TRBJ2-1	NA	TGCGCCAGCAGCCAGACCAGGCCTAGCGGGGCGAATGAGCAGTTCTTC	CASSQTRPSGANEQFF
TRBD1	16	TRBV6-6	TRBJ2-1	NA	TGTGCCAGCAGTACCCCGGACAGGGGGGGATACAATGAGCAGTTCTTC	CASSTPDRGGYNEQFF